The 32 T cell receptor beta chains in this list originate from one sample, sequenced in a study of cytomegalovirus exposure and HLA in healthy donors. The PCR was carried out with 60 Vbeta primers and 13 Jbeta primers. TCRdb's table, derived via immunoSEQ multiplex PCR, lists solely in-frame clones and lacks some. The sample includes about 260,000 clones, approximately 70% of them seen just once. The sequencing input was PBMCs. The receptors were sampled from a female donor in good health and CMV-seronegative.

This chain joins TRBV2 and TRBJ1-5, with 8 bases identical to TRBD1. CDR1 and CDR2 from the germline V gene are SNHLY and FYNNEI. The V segment lost 5 bases and the J segment 2 bases; nucleotides outside the gene matches: 2. This CDR3 has 14 residues. The CDR3 DNA reads TGTGCCAGCAGTCCACAGGGGGGCAATCAGCCCCAGCATTTT. The encoded protein is CASSPQGGNQPQHF.

The chain combines TRBV13 with TRBJ1-1; tentative D call: TRBD1 (6 bases). The CDR3 is 11 amino acids. Trimming took off 7 bases at V and 5 bases at J, with 8 bases between the two ends. Germline CDR1 PRHDT, CDR2 FYEKMQ (reference sequence). For the CDR3, the DNA is TGTGCCAGCAACAGGGATACTGAAGCTTTCTTT. Encoded protein: CASNRDTEAFF.

V and J are TRBV15 and TRBJ1-4, with D tentatively TRBD1 (5 bases). This CDR3 spans 17 amino acids. Trimming cost V 5 bases and J 2 bases, with 18 bases left between them. CDR1 LNHNV and CDR2 YYDKDF come from the germline V gene (reference sequence). For the CDR3, the DNA is TGTGCCACCAGCCGATTAGGGGCGGCGTACACTAATGAAAAACTGTTTTTT. It specifies CATSRLGAAYTNEKLFF.

The chain employs TRBV5-4 and TRBJ1-2; D is unresolved. Germline CDR1 SGHNT, CDR2 YYREEE (reference sequence). V was trimmed by 0 bases and J by 5 bases, leaving 8 bases between them. The CDR3 length is 13 residues. The CDR3 DNA follows: TGTGCCAGCAGCTTGGCACGGGGATATGGCTACACCTTC. This gives the protein CASSLARGYGYTF.

About this clone: Other nucleotide sequences in the sample specify the same CDR3. The chain combines TRBV28 with TRBJ2-5; possible D gene TRBD2, 6 bases. In germline, CDR1 is MDHEN, CDR2 SYDVKM. Deletions cut 3 bases from V and 0 bases from J, with 8 bases between. This CDR3 has 14 amino acids. CDR3 loop: CASSLGGNQETQYF. The DNA for the CDR3 is TGTGCCAGCAGTTTGGGGGGAAACCAAGAGACCCAGTACTTC. Together with reference TRBV28 and TRBJ2-5, the CDR3 gives the full variable domain: DVKVTQSSRYLVKRTGEKVFLECVQDMDHENMFWYRQDPGLGLRLIYFSYDVKMKEKGDIPEGYSVSREKKERFSLILESASTNQTSMYLCASSLGGNQETQYFGPGTRLLVL.

This clone was picked up one time. V gene TRBV18 combines with J gene TRBJ2-2; unclear D gene. The CDR3 runs 14 residues. Trimming cost V 4 bases and J 6 bases, with 12 bases left between them. Germline CDR1 and CDR2: KGHSH and LQKENI. The CDR3 coding sequence is TGTGCCAGCTCACGAACTAAAGAGTCCGGGGAGCTGTTTTTT. This gives the protein CASSRTKESGELFF.

This clone was observed a handful of times. The chain couples TRBV5-1 to TRBJ2-1; 8 bases agree with TRBD1. Germline loops: CDR1 SGHRS, CDR2 YFSETQ. J gave up 6 bases and V 2 bases, and 1 base lay outside the gene matches. The CDR3 is 13 residues long. CDR3 region: CASSLQGGNEQFF. As DNA, the CDR3 is TGCGCCAGCAGCTTACAGGGGGGCAATGAGCAGTTCTTC.

The genes are TRBV28 and TRBJ2-2; unclear D gene. The CDR3 runs 13 residues. V lost 6 bases and J 1 base, leaving 6 bases between the germline ends. Germline-derived CDR1 and CDR2 are MDHEN and SYDVKM. As DNA, the CDR3 is TGTGCCAGCAGCTCGGGGAACACCGGGGAGCTGTTTTTT. Translated, it gives CASSSGNTGELFF.

The chain carries TRBV5-6 and TRBJ2-7, with D possibly TRBD1 on 6 matching bases. The CDR3 has 15 amino acids. V was pared by 7 bases and J by 5 bases, with 22 bases between. The germline V gene has CDR1 SGHDT and CDR2 YYEEEE. The CDR3 is CASGRQVLYADEQYF. The CDR3 nucleotides are TGTGCCAGCGGGCGACAGGTGCTTTATGCTGACGAGCAGTACTTC. The full variable domain, in which reference TRBV5-6 and TRBJ2-7 provide the parts outside the CDR3, is DAGVTQSPTHLIKTRGQQVTLRCSPKSGHDTVSWYQQALGQGPQFIFQYYEEEERQRGNFPDRFSGHQFPNYSSELNVNALLLGDSALYLCASGRQVLYADEQYFGPGTRLTVT.

V usage is TRBV6-5 and J usage is TRBJ2-1; 7 bases line up with TRBD1. CDR1 and CDR2 from the germline V gene are MNHEY and SVGAGI. V was clipped by 0 bases and J by 1 base; unmatched bases: 3. CDR3 length: 16 residues. CDR3 bases: TGTGCCAGCAGTTACTCCCGGACAGGTTCCTACAATGAGCAGTTCTTC. Protein product: CASSYSRTGSYNEQFF.

The chain combines TRBV29-1 with TRBJ2-7; 9 bases fit TRBD1. The V gene's germline CDR1 is SQVTM and CDR2 ANQGSEA. Germline trimming cut 6 bases from V and 3 bases from J; bases unmatched to any gene: 9. The CDR3 runs 14 residues. This CDR3 reads CSVLQGAGGYEQYF. In nucleotides, the CDR3 is TGCAGCGTCTTACAGGGGGCCGGTGGCTACGAGCAGTACTTC.

The chain combines TRBV15 with TRBJ1-1, with D uncertain. Germline V gene sequence: CDR1 LNHNV, CDR2 YYDKDF (reference sequence). The CDR3 covers 15 residues. Between the trimmed V and J ends, which lost 3 bases and 0 bases, there was a span of 11 bases. The CDR3 region is CATSSPNQVNTEAFF. CDR3 nucleotide sequence: TGTGCCACCAGCAGCCCCAATCAGGTGAACACTGAAGCTTTCTTT. The full variable domain, with the rest looked up from reference TRBV15 and TRBJ1-1, is DAMVIQNPRYQVTQFGKPVTLSCSQTLNHNVMYWYQQKSSQAPKLLFHYYDKDFNNEADTPDNFQSRRPNTSFCFLDIRSPGLGDTAMYLCATSSPNQVNTEAFFGQGTRLTVV.

The V gene is TRBV28, the J gene TRBJ1-2; D gene unclear. V was trimmed by 7 bases and J by 6 bases, leaving 12 bases between them. Germline CDR1 and CDR2: MDHEN and SYDVKM. The CDR3 has 12 amino acids. CDR3 sequence (DNA): TGTGCCAGCACCCTAGGCCGGAATGGCTACACCTTC. Encoded protein: CASTLGRNGYTF.

This clone turned up a few times. The chain recombines TRBV5-1 with TRBJ2-3; D perhaps matches TRBD2 (5 bases). In germline, CDR1 is SGHRS, CDR2 YFSETQ. This CDR3 is built from 14 residues. V was cut by 1 base and J by 0 bases, with 6 bases left in between. CDR3 in amino acids: CASSLSGSTDTQYF. The CDR3 DNA follows: TGCGCCAGCAGCTTGAGCGGAAGCACAGATACGCAGTATTTT.

The rearrangement links TRBV4-2 to TRBJ2-1; 8 nucleotides match TRBD2. The germline V gene has CDR1 LGHNA and CDR2 YNFKEQ. This CDR3 is 15 amino acids long. The V gene end was trimmed by 2 bases and the J gene end by 7 bases; junction bases not matched to a gene: 7. Written as DNA, the CDR3 is TGTGCCAGCAGCCAATCGGGACTAGGCGGGAATGAGCAGTTCTTC. Translated, it gives CASSQSGLGGNEQFF.

The V gene is TRBV25-1, the J gene TRBJ1-4, with D hard to call. Per the germline V gene, CDR1 is MGHDK and CDR2 is SYGVNS. Between the trimmed V and J ends, which lost 7 bases and 0 bases, there was a span of 21 bases. The length of the CDR3 is 18 residues. The CDR3 protein is CASKEGLGHGSTNEKLFF. The CDR3 DNA reads as TGTGCCAGCAAAGAGGGCCTGGGCCATGGTTCAACTAATGAAAAACTGTTTTTT.

This rearrangement joins TRBV2 to TRBJ2-1; TRBD2 matches at 12 bases. Germline V gene data show CDR1 as SNHLY and CDR2 as FYNNEI. Unmatched junction bases numbered 11, after V lost 7 bases and J lost 7 bases. The CDR3 consists of 16 residues. DNA of the CDR3: TGTGCCAGCAACCTAGCGGGAGGGCGAGTGGGAAATGAGCAGTTCTTC. This codes for CASNLAGGRVGNEQFF.

The V call is TRBV5-6, the J call TRBJ1-1; TRBD1 aligns across 8 bases. Germline CDR1 reads SGHDT; CDR2 reads YYEEEE. With V trimmed by 0 bases and J by 13 bases, 8 bases remained unmatched. The CDR3 length is 13 residues. The CDR3 coding sequence is TGTGCCAGCAGCTTGGGTCGCAGGGGGCGTGATTTCTTT. Its translation: CASSLGRRGRDFF.

The V call is TRBV2, the J call TRBJ2-5, with 9 bases matching TRBD1. J was trimmed by 2 bases and V by 4 bases; bases with no gene match: 2. Germline V gene lookup returns CDR1 SNHLY and CDR2 FYNNEI. The CDR3 spans 14 residues. The CDR3 nucleotides read TGTGCCAGCAGTGTGGGGACAGGGCAAGAGACCCAGTACTTC. It translates to CASSVGTGQETQYF.

The J gene is TRBJ1-1, the V gene TRBV6-1; 9 nucleotides align to TRBD1. V shed 6 bases, J shed 7 bases, and the junction held 9 bases outside the gene matches. CDR1 is MNHNS and CDR2 is SASEGT in the germline V gene. This CDR3 is built from 14 residues. The CDR3 region has the DNA TGTGCCAGCAGCCGAGACCGGGACAGGGATGAAGCTTTCTTT. Its protein product is CASSRDRDRDEAFF.

The chain combines TRBV9 with TRBJ1-5; maybe TRBD1 (6 bases). The CDR3 is 14 residues long. Trimming stripped 0 bases from V and 5 bases from J, with 9 bases between. Germline V gene data show CDR1 as SGDLS and CDR2 as YYNGEE. The CDR3, as DNA: TGTGCCAGCAGCGTAGGCAGGGGCTATCAGCCCCAGCATTTT. Encoded protein: CASSVGRGYQPQHF.

The chain is built from TRBV7-3 and TRBJ2-1; TRBD2 matches 10 bases. CDR1 and CDR2 from the germline V gene are SGHTA and FQGTGA. The junction had 4 bases not matched to a gene; V was cut back by 2 bases and J by 0 bases. This CDR3 has 17 amino acids. Here the CDR3 DNA reads TGTGCCAGCAGCTTAGGGGGGACTAGCGTCTCCTACAATGAGCAGTTCTTC. Its translation: CASSLGGTSVSYNEQFF. Complete variable domain (other parts from reference TRBV7-3 and TRBJ2-1): GAGVSQTPSNKVTEKGKYVELRCDPISGHTALYWYRQSLGQGPEFLIYFQGTGAADDSGLPNDRFFAVRPEGSVSTLKIQRTERGDSAVYLCASSLGGTSVSYNEQFFGPGTRLTVL.

In this sample, this clone turned up once. The chain recombines TRBV4-1 with TRBJ2-5; no clear D gene. From germline, CDR1 is MGHRA and CDR2 YSYEKL. V was pared by 2 bases and J by 3 bases, with 13 bases between. The CDR3 has 15 residues. The CDR3 region is CASSQNYLGKETQYF. The CDR3 bases are TGCGCCAGCAGCCAAAACTACCTAGGTAAAGAGACCCAGTACTTC.

This clone appeared a few times. This chain uses TRBV5-4 with TRBJ2-5, with D unclear. Trimming cost V 0 bases and J 5 bases, with 8 bases left between them. This CDR3 is 13 amino acids long. Germline CDR1 reads SGHNT; CDR2 reads YYREEE (reference sequence). DNA for the CDR3: TGTGCCAGCAGCTTGGTGACGAGGGAGACCCAGTACTTC. Translated, it gives CASSLVTRETQYF. The complete variable domain, with remaining parts taken from reference TRBV5-4 and TRBJ2-5, reads ETGVTQSPTHLIKTRGQQVTLRCSSQSGHNTVSWYQQALGQGPQFIFQYYREEENGRGNFPPRFSGLQFPNYSSELNVNALELDDSALYLCASSLVTRETQYFGPGTRLLVL.

The V gene is TRBV11-2, the J gene TRBJ2-1, with unresolved D. CDR1 is SGHAT and CDR2 is FQNNGV in the germline V gene. V was trimmed by 3 bases and J by 6 bases, leaving 6 bases between them. There are 12 residues in the CDR3. The CDR3 DNA reads as TGTGCCAGCAGCTTGTTCAGCAATGAGCAGTTCTTC. Translating gives CASSLFSNEQFF.

The genes are TRBV11-3 and TRBJ2-7, with 11 bases matching TRBD1. The CDR3 is made up of 13 amino acids. Germline loops: CDR1 SGHNT, CDR2 YENEEA. The V and J ends lost 9 bases and 6 bases, in that order; junction bases with no gene match: 7. The CDR3 bases are TGTGCCAGTACAGGACAGGGGGCAAGCGAGCAGTACTTC. Encoded protein: CASTGQGASEQYF.

The J gene is TRBJ1-5, the V gene TRBV7-8, with 9 bases that match TRBD1. Germline assignment: CDR1 SGHVS and CDR2 FQNEAQ. With V trimmed by 5 bases and J by 3 bases, 5 bases remained unmatched. This CDR3 has 15 amino acids. CDR3 DNA: TGTGCCAGCAGCAGGAGACAGGGGGACAATCAGCCCCAGCATTTT. Protein sequence: CASSRRQGDNQPQHF.

The chain has TRBV4-1 and TRBJ2-1; D gene ambiguous. V was trimmed by 1 base and J by 6 bases, leaving 4 bases between them. CDR1 is MGHRA, CDR2 YSYEKL, per germline. The CDR3 totals 12 residues. The CDR3 DNA follows: TGCGCCAGCAGCCAAGTGCGCAATGAGCAGTTCTTC. Its protein is CASSQVRNEQFF.

The chain carries TRBV6-1 and TRBJ2-5; D remains unclear. In germline, CDR1 is MNHNS, CDR2 SASEGT. V lost 8 bases, J lost 0 bases, and 7 bases lay in between. This CDR3 comprises 12 residues. CDR3 DNA: TGTGCCAGCTCCATGTACCAAGAGACCCAGTACTTC. Translation gives CASSMYQETQYF.

With regard to this clone: Sequence at one end of the junction differs from germline and may be a read error. The gene calls are TRBV7-7 and TRBJ2-7, with D perhaps matching TRBD2 (5 bases). CDR3 length: 13 amino acids. Germline V gives CDR1 SSHAT, CDR2 FNYEAQ (reference sequence). In DNA form, the CDR3 reads TGTGCTAGCAGCTTAGTAGGAGGCTACGAGCAGTACTTC. It codes for CASSLVGGYEQYF.

The chain recombines TRBV12-5 with TRBJ2-1; 7 bases match TRBD2. The V and J ends lost 3 bases and 6 bases, in that order; junction bases with no gene match: 5. The germline gives CDR1 LGHNT, CDR2 FRNRAP. The CDR3 covers 14 residues. In nucleotides, the CDR3 is TGTGCTAGTGGTTTCCCGGGACTAACCAATGAGCAGTTCTTC. As protein: CASGFPGLTNEQFF. Looking up the rest from reference TRBV12-5 and TRBJ2-1 gives the full variable domain: DARVTQTPRHKVTEMGQEVTMRCQPILGHNTVFWYRQTMMQGLELLAYFRNRAPLDDSGMPKDRFSAEMPDATLATLKIQPSEPRDSAVYFCASGFPGLTNEQFFGPGTRLTVL.

V usage is TRBV5-6 and J usage is TRBJ2-1; 15 nucleotides agree with TRBD2. Germline values: CDR1 SGHDT, CDR2 YYEEEE. This CDR3 spans 19 amino acids. The junction had 13 bases not matched to a gene; V was cut back by 1 base and J by 8 bases. The CDR3 protein is CASSLYGQEGLAGGDEQFF. For the CDR3, the DNA is TGTGCCAGCAGCTTGTATGGACAGGAGGGACTAGCGGGGGGCGATGAGCAGTTCTTC.